Following are 29 T cell receptor beta chains from one sample sequenced in a study of T-cell reconstitution after alpha-beta-depleted transplantation in children. Preparation of the TCRbeta library involved a method that used unique molecular identifiers. TCRdb passed the PCR reads through MiXCR, listing each CDR3 protein once. The sample yields around 52,000 distinct CDR3 sequences, 5.5% to 7.5% seen once. The material was PBMCs, mostly from graft donor cells, obtained 60 days after TCRalphabeta/CD19-depleted stem cell transplant. These receptor sequences come from a female patient aged 2-15 years who had a stem cell transplant for aplastic anemia, so the T cells may come from the graft donor.

This clonotype was seen ten or more times. The V and J genes are TRBV5-1 and TRBJ1-1; D might be TRBD1 (6 bases). CDR3 length: 15 residues. Per germline, CDR1 SGHRS and CDR2 YFSETQ. V lost 0 bases and J lost 4, with 13 bases in between. The CDR3 DNA reads TGCGCCAGCAGCTTGGATTCAGGGGTGGGCACTGAAGCTTTCTTT. It codes for CASSLDSGVGTEAFF.

The table lists this clonotype with a few counts. V usage is TRBV5-1 and J usage is TRBJ2-1; D is ambiguous. This CDR3 is 14 amino acids long. V lost 0 bases and J 8 bases, leaving 12 bases between the germline ends. The germline V gene encodes CDR1 SGHRS and CDR2 YFSETQ. The DNA for the CDR3 is TGCGCCAGCAGCTTGGGTCAGGCGGACGATGAGCAGTTCTTC. Its translation: CASSLGQADDEQFF.

This clonotype has a count of ten or more. This chain uses TRBV5-1 with TRBJ2-7; 9 nucleotides match TRBD2. The CDR3 totals 15 residues. With 1 base clipped from V and 6 bases from J, the junction kept 8 bases outside the gene matches. The V gene's germline CDR1 is SGHRS and CDR2 YFSETQ. The CDR3 region is CASSLSAGGQSEQYF. Written as DNA, the CDR3 is TGCGCCAGCAGCTTGTCTGCGGGGGGGCAGAGCGAGCAGTACTTC.

This rearrangement joins TRBV11-3 to TRBJ2-3; 7 nucleotides agree with TRBD2. Germline V gene lookup returns CDR1 SGHNT and CDR2 YENEEA. The CDR3 length is 15 residues. V shed 5 bases, J shed 0 bases, and the junction held 5 bases outside the gene matches. The CDR3 here is CASSDPGGSTDTQYF. The CDR3 region has the DNA TGTGCCAGCAGCGACCCGGGAGGCAGCACAGATACGCAGTATTTT.

This clonotype was seen at least ten times. The chain's CDR3 is CSARDPTSDHEQYF. The CDR3 DNA is TGCAGTGCTAGAGATCCAACTAGCGACCACGAGCAGTACTTC. The gene calls are TRBV20-1 and TRBJ2-7; 7 nucleotides line up with TRBD2. The junction had 7 bases not matched to a gene; V was cut back by 0 bases and J by 5 bases. The CDR3 totals 14 residues. The germline V gene encodes CDR1 DFQATT and CDR2 SNEGSKA (reference sequence).

This clonotype showed up many times. This chain uses TRBV7-8 with TRBJ2-3; D perhaps matches TRBD2 (5 bases). V was cut by 4 bases and J by 2 bases, with 10 bases left in between. Germline V gene lookup returns CDR1 SGHVS and CDR2 FQNEAQ. The CDR3 totals 14 residues. The CDR3 region has the DNA TGTGCCAGCAGCTCCGAGCGGCCCACAGATACGCAGTATTTT. Translating gives CASSSERPTDTQYF.

This clonotype occurred a few times. The V call is TRBV28, the J call TRBJ1-2; D ambiguous. The germline V and J ends were trimmed by 6 bases and 0 bases, with 5 bases remaining between them. Germline assignment: CDR1 MDHEN and CDR2 SYDVKM. The CDR3 sequence is 12 residues long. DNA of the CDR3: TGTGCCAGCAGCTCTACTAACTATGGCTACACCTTC. Amino acid sequence: CASSSTNYGYTF.

This clonotype was seen at least ten times. This chain joins TRBV7-2 and TRBJ1-6; unclear D gene. Trimming removed 1 base from V and 4 bases from J, with 8 bases in between. This CDR3 is 15 amino acids long. Germline V lookup: CDR1 SGHTA, CDR2 FQGNSA. CDR3 loop: CASSLGGSYNSPLHF. Here the CDR3 DNA reads TGTGCCAGCAGCTTAGGGGGTTCATATAATTCACCCCTCCACTTT.

This clonotype has at least ten counts. The chain links TRBV4-2 to TRBJ2-7; TRBD1 matches 11 bases. The CDR3 is made up of 15 amino acids. J gave up 5 bases and V 0 bases, and 3 bases lay outside the gene matches. Germline CDR1 is LGHNA and CDR2 is YNFKEQ. The CDR3 region is CASSQEGDRGDEQYF. Written as DNA, the CDR3 is TGTGCCAGCAGCCAAGAGGGGGACAGGGGGGACGAGCAGTACTTC.

This clonotype was observed at least ten times. This rearrangement joins TRBV9 to TRBJ2-2; D might be TRBD2 (5 bases). V was pared by 4 bases and J by 0 bases, with 10 bases between. In germline, CDR1 is SGDLS, CDR2 YYNGEE. This CDR3 comprises 15 residues. CDR3 nucleotides: TGTGCCAGCAGCCCCCGGGGTACGAACACCGGGGAGCTGTTTTTT. Residues: CASSPRGTNTGELFF.

The rearrangement joins TRBV18 to TRBJ1-1; D remains unclear. Trimming cost V 2 bases and J 11 bases, with 15 bases left between them. This CDR3 spans 13 amino acids. Per the germline V gene, CDR1 is KGHSH and CDR2 is LQKENI. The CDR3 here is CASSPIDPGVAFF. The CDR3 DNA follows: TGTGCCAGCTCACCAATAGACCCCGGCGTTGCTTTCTTT.

This clonotype was recorded at least ten times. This rearrangement joins TRBV20-1 to TRBJ2-7; TRBD2 agrees at 8 bases. Trimming at V came to 7 bases and at J to 6 bases, leaving 11 bases not matched to a gene. Germline loops: CDR1 DFQATT, CDR2 SNEGSKA (reference sequence). The CDR3 covers 13 residues. The CDR3 loop is CSVPGLGLIEQYF. CDR3 sequence (DNA): TGCAGTGTCCCGGGACTAGGACTTATCGAGCAGTACTTC.

Concerning this clonotype itself: A much larger clone differs from this one at a single base, so this may be a read error. This chain links TRBV6-5 with TRBJ2-7; 16 bases map to TRBD2. Germline V gives CDR1 MNHEY, CDR2 SVGAGI. After removal of 8 bases from V and 4 bases from J, the junction contained 2 bases not matched to a gene. This CDR3 comprises 14 residues. CDR3 residues: CASGTSGGAYEQYF. In DNA form, the CDR3 reads TGTGCCAGCGGGACTAGCGGGGGGGCGTACGAGCAGTACTTC.

This clonotype has at least ten counts. The V and J genes are TRBV12-3 or TRBV12-4 and TRBJ1-5, with D uncertain. V lost 6 bases and J 2 bases, leaving 14 bases between the germline ends. The length of the CDR3 is 15 residues. CDR3 in amino acids: CASSRAPSRNQPQHF. CDR3 DNA: TGTGCCAGCAGCCGCGCGCCAAGTCGCAATCAGCCCCAGCATTTT.

At least ten counts were recorded for this clonotype. The chain employs TRBV7-9 and TRBJ1-2; tentative D call: TRBD1 (6 bases). Per germline, CDR1 SEHNR and CDR2 FQNEAQ (reference sequence). Trimming removed 4 bases from V and 2 bases from J, with 14 bases in between. CDR3 length: 15 amino acids. Here the CDR3 reads CASSYGQSVNYGYTF. The CDR3 region has the DNA TGTGCCAGCAGCTACGGACAGAGTGTAAACTATGGCTACACCTTC.

This clonotype occurred a few times. This chain connects TRBV3-1 to TRBJ2-3; the match to TRBD2 covers 10 bases. Unmatched junction bases numbered 4, after V lost 4 bases and J lost 0 bases. Germline V gene data show CDR1 as LGHDT and CDR2 as YNNKEL (reference sequence). The CDR3 spans 16 residues. The CDR3 nucleotides are TGTGCCAGCAGCCTTTCGACTAGCGGGAGCACAGATACGCAGTATTTT. Amino acids: CASSLSTSGSTDTQYF.

This chain uses TRBV4-2 with TRBJ2-7, with TRBD2 as a possible D gene (5 bases). CDR3 size: 14 residues. Germline assignment: CDR1 LGHNA and CDR2 YNFKEQ. V dropped 2 bases and J dropped 3 bases, with 11 bases sitting between them. The CDR3 nucleotides read TGTGCCAGCAGCCAATTGTCCGGGGACTACGAGCAGTACTTC. Translation: CASSQLSGDYEQYF.

This clonotype appeared a few times. The V and J genes are TRBV12-3 or TRBV12-4 and TRBJ2-5; the match to TRBD2 covers 14 bases. The ends lost 5 bases at V and 5 bases at J; junction bases unmatched: 7. This CDR3 is 16 amino acids long. CDR3 residues: CASSPTSGGARETQYF. In DNA form, the CDR3 reads TGTGCCAGCAGTCCGACTAGCGGGGGGGCCCGGGAGACCCAGTACTTC.

This clonotype was recorded many times. V and J are TRBV7-9 and TRBJ2-5, with D possibly TRBD2 on 6 matching bases. V was shortened by 1 base and J by 5 bases, with 11 bases between the two germline ends. This CDR3 region has 14 residues. Per germline, CDR1 SEHNR and CDR2 FQNEAQ (reference sequence). Here the CDR3 reads CASSLVGGWETQYF. The DNA of the CDR3 is TGTGCCAGCAGCTTAGTGGGGGGTTGGGAGACCCAGTACTTC.

This clonotype was counted ten times or more. J is TRBJ2-5 and V is TRBV5-1, with TRBD2 identical over 9 bases. V shed 4 bases and J 1 base; nucleotides not matched to a gene: 5. Germline V gene sequence: CDR1 SGHRS, CDR2 YFSETQ. CDR3 length: 15 amino acids. The CDR3 protein is CASSAVAGAQETQYF. Here the CDR3 DNA reads TGCGCCAGCAGCGCGGTAGCGGGGGCCCAAGAGACCCAGTACTTC. The variable domain in full, with the rest retrieved from reference TRBV5-1 and TRBJ2-5, is KAGVTQTPRYLIKTRGQQVTLSCSPISGHRSVSWYQQTPGQGLQFLFEYFSETQRNKGNFPGRFSGRQFSNSRSEMNVSTLELGDSALYLCASSAVAGAQETQYFGPGTRLLVL.

At least ten counts were recorded for this clonotype. This sequence joins TRBV29-1 and TRBJ2-3, with 10 bases aligning to TRBD1. This CDR3 is built from 15 residues. Germline V CDR1 and CDR2: SQVTM, ANQGSEA. V was pared by 4 bases and J by 2 bases, with 6 bases of the junction left unmatched. CDR3 in DNA: TGCAGCGTTGCCCTGGGACAGGGGATCACAGATACGCAGTATTTT. This translates into CSVALGQGITDTQYF.

Many counts were recorded for this clonotype. V is TRBV20-1 and J is TRBJ2-3; TRBD1 matches 9 bases. Germline V gene data show CDR1 as DFQATT and CDR2 as SNEGSKA (reference sequence). Unmatched junction bases numbered 4, after V lost 4 bases and J lost 2 bases. The CDR3 length is 14 residues. The CDR3 coding sequence is TGCAGTGCTACCGGACAGGGGCACACAGATACGCAGTATTTT. Amino acid sequence: CSATGQGHTDTQYF.

This clonotype is medium-sized. V and J are TRBV20-1 and TRBJ2-4, with 7 bases identical to TRBD2. The V gene end was trimmed by 6 bases and the J gene end by 0 bases; junction bases not matched to a gene: 5. Germline CDR1 DFQATT, CDR2 SNEGSKA (reference sequence). The CDR3 has 14 residues. CDR3 nucleotides: TGCAGTGCCCAGCGGGGTGTAGCCAAAAACATTCAGTACTTC. Its protein is CSAQRGVAKNIQYF.

The sample holds many counts of this clonotype. The genes are TRBV6-9 and TRBJ1-1; no firm D call. Germline values: CDR1 MNHGY, CDR2 SVAAGI. The CDR3 spans 16 residues. Trimming cost V 0 bases and J 0 bases, with 11 bases left between them. DNA for the CDR3: TGTGCCAGCAGTTATTCGGCCCAGAACATGAACACTGAAGCTTTCTTT. Encoded protein: CASSYSAQNMNTEAFF.

The table lists this clonotype with many counts. V is TRBV6-6 and J is TRBJ1-1; TRBD1 aligns across 8 bases. Germline values: CDR1 MNHNY, CDR2 SVGAGI (reference sequence). The CDR3 length is 14 residues. V lost 5 bases to trimming and J lost 5 bases; unmatched junction nucleotides: 7. CDR3 DNA sequence: TGTGCCAGCAGTGCCCAGGGGGCGTATACTGAAGCTTTCTTT. Translated: CASSAQGAYTEAFF.

The table lists this clonotype with many counts. The chain links TRBV4-3 to TRBJ1-3, with 7 bases matching TRBD1. The CDR3 consists of 17 residues. The germline CDR1 and CDR2 sequences are LGHNA and YSLEER. V lost 0 bases, J lost 3 bases, and 8 bases stayed unmatched. CDR3 bases: TGCGCCAGCAGCCAAGAATCCCCTACAGGGGTTGGAAACACCATATATTTT. Translated, it gives CASSQESPTGVGNTIYF.

This clonotype was seen at least ten times. The chain couples TRBV12-3 or TRBV12-4 to TRBJ2-1; D is possibly TRBD2 (6 bases). Trimming removed 3 bases from V and 7 bases from J, with 19 bases in between. CDR3 size: 16 residues. CDR3: CASSFLEGGNHNEQFF. The DNA for the CDR3 is TGTGCCAGCAGTTTCCTTGAGGGAGGTAACCATAATGAGCAGTTCTTC.

This clonotype was counted between two and nine times. DNA for the CDR3: TGTGCCAGCAGTAAGGACAGGGGACTGAATTCACCCCTCCACTTT. Its protein product is CASSKDRGLNSPLHF. V gene TRBV6-5 combines with J gene TRBJ1-6; 9 bases are a match to TRBD1. The CDR3 loop spans 15 amino acids. Germline V gives CDR1 MNHEY, CDR2 SVGAGI. V lost 5 bases and J lost 7; bases outside the gene matches: 6.

This clonotype has a count of ten or more. V usage is TRBV18 and J usage is TRBJ1-1; 7 bases are a match to TRBD1. Germline V gene lookup returns CDR1 KGHSH and CDR2 LQKENI. This CDR3 is built from 15 residues. The ends lost 3 bases at V and 0 bases at J; junction bases unmatched: 4. CDR3 region: CASSPGQFLNTEAFF. The CDR3 DNA reads as TGTGCCAGCTCACCGGGACAGTTCTTGAACACTGAAGCTTTCTTT.